Included here is one T cell receptor beta chain sequence, with context. The target antigen is unknown. Assay used: immunoSEQ multiplex PCR; TCRdb lists only in-frame clones, some missing. Of around 140,000 clones detected, about 92% appear once; the ten largest clones hold 0.75% to 1%. Germline lookup yields CDR1 SEHNR and CDR2 FQNEAQ (reference sequence). The CDR3 is made up of 19 amino acids. V was pared by 4 bases and J by 5 bases, with 18 bases of the junction left unmatched. The sample comes from a study of T cell responses to AZD1222 COVID-19 vaccine. Study observations and caveats: All repertoire sampling was performed exclusively after the peak T cell response. Most donors were white British and more were female, and clonal diversity was possibly underestimated.

The V and J genes are TRBV7-9 and TRBJ2-1, with 9 bases that match TRBD2. This sequence was found in an adult in good health. The sample was peripheral blood, taken on day 0 of MenACWY control vaccination. As DNA, the CDR3 is TGTGCCAGCAGCTCTCACGCCGGAACAAGCGGGAGGTTCGACAATGAGCAGTTCTTC. Translated, it gives CASSSHAGTSGRFDNEQFF.